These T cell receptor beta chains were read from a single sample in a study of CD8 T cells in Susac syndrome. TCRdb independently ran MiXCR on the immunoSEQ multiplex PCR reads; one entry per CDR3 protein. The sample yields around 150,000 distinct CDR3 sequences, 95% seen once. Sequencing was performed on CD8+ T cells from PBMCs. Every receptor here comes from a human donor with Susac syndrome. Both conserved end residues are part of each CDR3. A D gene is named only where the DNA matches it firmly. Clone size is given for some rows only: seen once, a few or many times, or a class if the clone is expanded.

CDR3 DNA: TGTGCCAGCAATGAGGGAGGGACTGAAGCTTTCTTT
CDR3 protein: CASNEGGTEAFF
D gene: -
clone size: -
CDR3 length: 12
V gene: TRBV2
J gene: TRBJ1-1

CDR3 DNA: TGTGCCAGCAGCGATGGGACAGGATCCCAAGAGACCCAGTACTTC
CDR3 protein: CASSDGTGSQETQYF
D gene: TRBD1
clone size: once
CDR3 length: 15
V gene: TRBV9
J gene: TRBJ2-5

CDR3 DNA: TGTGCCAGCAGCCCCCGGGATGAGAACACTGAAGCTTTCTTT
CDR3 protein: CASSPRDENTEAFF
D gene: -
clone size: -
CDR3 length: 14
V gene: TRBV7-8
J gene: TRBJ1-1

CDR3 DNA: TGTGCCAGCAGTTTCTTCCCGCAAACCTACAATGAGCAGTTCTTC
CDR3 protein: CASSFFPQTYNEQFF
D gene: -
clone size: -
CDR3 length: 15
V gene: TRBV12-3/TRBV12-4
J gene: TRBJ2-1

CDR3 DNA: TGTGCCAGCAGCTTCCCTAGCGGGAAGACCTACAATGAGCAGTTCTTC
CDR3 protein: CASSFPSGKTYNEQFF
D gene: TRBD2
clone size: -
CDR3 length: 16
V gene: TRBV13
J gene: TRBJ2-1

CDR3 DNA: TGTGCCAGCAGCTTAGTGGCGGAGGGAAGAGATACGCAGTATTTT
CDR3 protein: CASSLVAEGRDTQYF
D gene: -
clone size: -
CDR3 length: 15
V gene: TRBV7-6
J gene: TRBJ2-3

CDR3 DNA: TGTGCCAGCAGTTCTCCGGCCTCCCCGGGGCTGTTTTTT
CDR3 protein: CASSSPASPGLFF
D gene: -
clone size: -
CDR3 length: 13
V gene: TRBV28
J gene: TRBJ2-2

CDR3 DNA: TGTGCCAGCAGCAACCCTCCAGGGACAGTAGACTACGAGCAGTACTTC
CDR3 protein: CASSNPPGTVDYEQYF
D gene: TRBD1
clone size: -
CDR3 length: 16
V gene: TRBV5-4
J gene: TRBJ2-7

CDR3 DNA: TGCAGCGTCAGGGAAGGCGGGGAGCTGTTTTTT
CDR3 protein: CSVREGGELFF
D gene: -
clone size: -
CDR3 length: 11
V gene: TRBV29-1
J gene: TRBJ2-2

CDR3 DNA: TGTGCCAGCAGTGAATATTTTACACCGGGACAGGGCGGCTACGAGCAGTACTTC
CDR3 protein: CASSEYFTPGQGGYEQYF
D gene: TRBD1
clone size: -
CDR3 length: 18
V gene: TRBV25-1
J gene: TRBJ2-7

CDR3 DNA: TGCGCCAGCTACGGGTTAAGTAGGACTGAAGCTTTCTTT
CDR3 protein: CASYGLSRTEAFF
D gene: -
clone size: -
CDR3 length: 13
V gene: TRBV5-1
J gene: TRBJ1-1

CDR3 DNA: TGTGCCAGCAGTTACACAGGGGCCACTGAAGCTTTCTTT
CDR3 protein: CASSYTGATEAFF
D gene: TRBD1
clone size: -
CDR3 length: 13
V gene: TRBV6-5
J gene: TRBJ1-1

CDR3 DNA: TGTGCCAGCAGAATACAGGACAGGGAGGAGCAGTACTTC
CDR3 protein: CASRIQDREEQYF
D gene: TRBD1
clone size: -
CDR3 length: 13
V gene: TRBV12-3/TRBV12-4
J gene: TRBJ2-7

CDR3 DNA: TGTGCCAGCAGTTTATTAGGGACAGGGGGAGGTTGGGGCTACACCTTC
CDR3 protein: CASSLLGTGGGWGYTF
D gene: TRBD1
clone size: -
CDR3 length: 16
V gene: TRBV28
J gene: TRBJ1-2

CDR3 DNA: TGCAGCGTTCTTAGCGGAAGCTCCTACAATGAGCAGTTCTTC
CDR3 protein: CSVLSGSSYNEQFF
D gene: -
clone size: -
CDR3 length: 14
V gene: TRBV29-1
J gene: TRBJ2-1